A selection of T cell receptor beta chains follows, all from one sample in a study of shared clonotypes between healthy human individuals. Some clones are missing from TCRdb's copy, which holds only in-frame ones; the method was immunoSEQ multiplex PCR. The table lists approximately 980,000 clones, about 80% of them singletons. Sequencing was performed on memory CD4+ T cells sorted from blood. The receptors here all came from a man aged 18 to 29 in good health. The CDR3 runs from the conserved cysteine through the conserved F or W. The D gene is left open where the match is weak. The size entry is marked missing in some rows and otherwise reads once, few, many or a size class.

size	D	V	J	DNA	CDR3
many	-	TRBV7-7	TRBJ1-1	TGCCCAGGCCCGGGAAAAGCTTTCTTT	CPGPGKAFF
-	TRBD2	TRBV29-1	TRBJ2-5	TGCAGCGTTGACGGGCTAGCGGGGGGACAGATTCAAGAGACCCAGTACTTC	CSVDGLAGGQIQETQYF
-	-	TRBV2	TRBJ1-2	TGTGCCAGCAGGGCAGTCGACTATGGCTACACCTTC	CASRAVDYGYTF
-	-	TRBV7-2	TRBJ2-2	TGTGCCAGCAGCTTACGCTTTGGCTCCGGGGAGCTGTTTTTT	CASSLRFGSGELFF
-	TRBD2	TRBV7-2	TRBJ2-5	TGTGCCAGCAGCTCGCCCGAGCGGGGGGTTTCTAAGACCCAGTACTTC	CASSSPERGVSKTQYF
many	-	TRBV2	TRBJ1-3	TGTGCCAGCAGTGAACACATGTTGAGCTCTGGAAACACCATATATTTT	CASSEHMLSSGNTIYF
-	-	TRBV29-1	TRBJ2-2	TGCAGCGTTGGCCCCGGAGGGAACACCGGGGAGCTGTTTTTT	CSVGPGGNTGELFF
-	-	TRBV19	TRBJ2-7	TGTGCCAGTAGTATTGGGGGGGCCCCCTCCTACGAGCAGTACTTC	CASSIGGAPSYEQYF
-	TRBD1	TRBV7-2	TRBJ1-4	TGTGCCAGCAGCCCTAGGACAGGGAAACTGTTTTTT	CASSPRTGKLFF
-	-	TRBV11-2	TRBJ2-1	TGTGCCAGCAGTTCCCCGGGAGCCCCCGACAATGAGCAGTTCTTC	CASSSPGAPDNEQFF
once	-	TRBV7-7	TRBJ2-7	TGTGCTAGCAGCCCCCGGACAGACTCCTACGAGCAGTACTTC	CASSPRTDSYEQYF
-	-	TRBV4-2	TRBJ2-7	TGTGCCAGCAGCCCCACAACAGGGGAGCAGTACTTC	CASSPTTGEQYF
-	TRBD2	TRBV18	TRBJ2-7	TGTGCCAGCTCACCAGGGCTAGCGGGCGAGCAGTACTTC	CASSPGLAGEQYF
once	-	TRBV30	TRBJ1-2	TGTGCCTGGAGTTGGTGGGAAGGCGGCTACACCTTC	CAWSWWEGGYTF
-	-	TRBV10-3	TRBJ2-2	TGTGCCATCAGTGACCCCTACGGTCACACCGGGGAGCTGTTTTTT	CAISDPYGHTGELFF
-	TRBD2	TRBV5-1	TRBJ2-1	TGCGCCAGCAGCACGTCCGGGACTAGCCATGAGCAGTTCTTC	CASSTSGTSHEQFF
-	TRBD2	TRBV6-1	TRBJ2-7	TGTGCCAGCAGTGAAAGAGCCGGGGGGGCCGGCTACGAGCAGTACTTC	CASSERAGGAGYEQYF
once	TRBD1	TRBV25-1	TRBJ2-1	TGTGCCAGCAGTGAATATACAGGGGGTGAGCAGTTCTTC	CASSEYTGGEQFF
-	-	TRBV28	TRBJ2-3	TGTGCCAGCAGTTTATACGGGGGTACAGATACGCAGTATTTT	CASSLYGGTDTQYF
-	-	TRBV11-2	TRBJ2-6	TGTGCCAGCAGCCCGGGGACCGGGACCTCTGGGGCCAACGTCCTGACTTTC	CASSPGTGTSGANVLTF
-	-	TRBV9	TRBJ2-7	TGTGCCAGCAGCTCCTATGACGAGCAGTACTTC	CASSSYDEQYF
once	-	TRBV10-2	TRBJ1-2	TGCGCCAGCAGTGAAGGTGGTAACTATGGCTACACCTTC	CASSEGGNYGYTF
-	-	TRBV30	TRBJ1-2	TGTGCCTGGAGTGTGGGGGATGGGGCCTATGGCTACACCTTC	CAWSVGDGAYGYTF
-	TRBD1	TRBV18	TRBJ1-2	TGTGCCAGCTCACCGGGACAGCAAATAATCTATGGCTACACCTTC	CASSPGQQIIYGYTF
few	TRBD2	TRBV13	TRBJ2-7	TGTGCCAGCAGCGACCGACGGACTAGCGGGAGCTACGAGCAGTACTTC	CASSDRRTSGSYEQYF
-	-	TRBV28	TRBJ1-5	TGTGCCATCGAAAAACAGGGAGGGGGCAATCAGCCCCAGCATTTT	CAIEKQGGGNQPQHF
-	-	TRBV30	TRBJ2-1	TGTGCCTGGAGTGTACTGGGGATCGGTGAGCAGTTCTTC	CAWSVLGIGEQFF
-	TRBD2	TRBV10-3	TRBJ2-1	TGTGCCATCAGGCTTAGCGGGAGCGGCCTCAATGAGCAGTTCTTC	CAIRLSGSGLNEQFF
few	-	TRBV2	TRBJ1-6	TGTGCCAGCGCGGGAGACAGGAGAAATTCACCCCTCCACTTT	CASAGDRRNSPLHF
-	-	TRBV6-5	TRBJ2-3	TGTGCCAGCAGTTACTCGAGCCCCAGACTCACAGATACGCAGTATTTT	CASSYSSPRLTDTQYF
once	-	TRBV7-2	TRBJ1-2	TGTGCCAGCGGACAGAGCACGATTAACTATGGCTACACCTTC	CASGQSTINYGYTF
-	-	TRBV18	TRBJ2-2	TGTGCCAGCTCATCTGCCGGGCCTCCCACCGGGGAGCTGTTTTTT	CASSSAGPPTGELFF
-	TRBD1	TRBV5-4	TRBJ1-6	TGTGCCAGCAGCGTGACAGGGGACACCGATAATTCACCCCTCCACTTT	CASSVTGDTDNSPLHF
-	-	TRBV2	TRBJ2-1	TGTGCCAGCAGTGAAGGCCTGAGGGAGCAGTTCTTC	CASSEGLREQFF
once	TRBD1	TRBV6-5	TRBJ2-7	TGTGCCAGCAGTTACTCCCGGGACAGGACCTACGAGCAGTACTTC	CASSYSRDRTYEQYF
-	TRBD1	TRBV10-1	TRBJ2-7	TGCGCCAGCAGTGCCGGGACAGGGGTTTGGGAGCAGTACTTC	CASSAGTGVWEQYF
once	-	TRBV5-6	TRBJ2-7	TGTGCCAGCAGCTTGTTCGGCGAGCAGTACTTC	CASSLFGEQYF
-	-	TRBV2	TRBJ2-1	TGTGCCAGCAGGGACCGGACCGGTTCCCTCAATGAGCAGTTCTTC	CASRDRTGSLNEQFF
-	-	TRBV7-2	TRBJ1-3	TGTGCCAGCAGGGTCGGGGGCTCTGGAAACACCATATATTTT	CASRVGGSGNTIYF
-	-	TRBV18	TRBJ1-1	TGTGCCAGCTCACCAAGCAGGGGCACTGAAGCTTTCTTT	CASSPSRGTEAFF
-	-	TRBV4-2	TRBJ1-1	TGTGCCAGCAGCCAAGGAGAAGCTCGGGACACTGAAGCTTTCTTT	CASSQGEARDTEAFF
-	-	TRBV6-1	TRBJ2-7	TGTGCCAGCAGCCTTACCGGCGAGCAGTACTTC	CASSLTGEQYF
-	-	TRBV7-2	TRBJ2-7	TGTGCCAGCAGCTTGGAGAGGTTTAATATAGAGCAGTACTTC	CASSLERFNIEQYF
-	TRBD1	TRBV4-1	TRBJ1-5	TGCGCCAGCAGCCAAGGGGGACAGTTCAATCAGCCCCAGCATTTT	CASSQGGQFNQPQHF
-	-	TRBV27	TRBJ2-5	TGTGCCAGCAGACTAACAGGGCAAGAGACCCAGTACTTC	CASRLTGQETQYF
few	TRBD1	TRBV28	TRBJ2-7	TGTGCCAGCAGCGCTGGACAGGGCCCGATCTCCTACGAGCAGTACTTC	CASSAGQGPISYEQYF
many	TRBD1	TRBV6-5	TRBJ1-2	TGTGCCAGCAGTTCATTGACAGGGCGAGGCTACACCTTC	CASSSLTGRGYTF
-	-	TRBV11-2	TRBJ2-3	TGTGCCAGCAGCTTAGGTCCGGGAACAGATACGCAGTATTTT	CASSLGPGTDTQYF
-	TRBD1	TRBV27	TRBJ1-6	TGTGCCAGCAGTTCCCTCCGACAGGGAGCGGGGAGTTCACCCCTCCACTTT	CASSSLRQGAGSSPLHF
once	TRBD2	TRBV6-6	TRBJ2-1	TGTGCCAGCAGTCGGACTAGCGGGACCTACAATGAGCAGTTCTTC	CASSRTSGTYNEQFF
-	-	TRBV10-3	TRBJ1-1	TGTGCCATCACCACAGGCTTGAACACTGAAGCTTTCTTT	CAITTGLNTEAFF
-	-	TRBV30	TRBJ2-7	TGTGCCTGGGCAGGACAGGAGGGCTCCGAGCAGTACTTC	CAWAGQEGSEQYF
-	-	TRBV5-1	TRBJ1-5	TGCGCCACATCGTTGGACAGCAATCAGCCCCAGCATTTT	CATSLDSNQPQHF
-	TRBD1	TRBV7-6	TRBJ2-7	TGTGCCAGCAGCAGGGACAGCATCTTCTCCTACGAGCAGTACTTC	CASSRDSIFSYEQYF
-	-	TRBV19	TRBJ1-1	TGTGCCAGTAGCGATCCGGGACGGAACACTGAAGCTTTCTTT	CASSDPGRNTEAFF